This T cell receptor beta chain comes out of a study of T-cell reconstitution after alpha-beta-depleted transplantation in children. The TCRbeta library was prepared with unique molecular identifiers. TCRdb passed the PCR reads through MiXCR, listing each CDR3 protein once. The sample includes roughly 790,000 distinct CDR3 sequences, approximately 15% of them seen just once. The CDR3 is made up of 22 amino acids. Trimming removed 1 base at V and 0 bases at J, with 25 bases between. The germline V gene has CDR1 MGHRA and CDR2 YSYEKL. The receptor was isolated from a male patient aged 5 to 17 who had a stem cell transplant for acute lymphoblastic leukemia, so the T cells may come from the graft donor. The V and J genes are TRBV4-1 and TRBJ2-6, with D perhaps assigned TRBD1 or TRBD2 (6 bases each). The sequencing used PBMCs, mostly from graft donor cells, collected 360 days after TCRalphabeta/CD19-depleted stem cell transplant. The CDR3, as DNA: TGCGCCAGCAGCCAAGGGTACAGGGTGAAAGGTATGACTAGCTCTGGGGCCAACGTCCTGACTTTC. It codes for CASSQGYRVKGMTSSGANVLTF.